This T cell receptor beta chain is from a study of beta chain features in type 1 diabetes (dated by TCRdb to about 2018). Broadly, across the study: Mean age, gender distribution, total cell number and subset yield were not different between patients and healthy donors. A total of roughly 100 million sorted cells were examined across all samples, and the number of cells per subset was strongly correlated with RNA yield. The study compared TCRB repertoires of sorted circulating CD4+ T cell subsets between recently diagnosed type 1 diabetes patients and matched healthy donors. Whereas all 28 donors provided naive and central memory subsets, regulatory and stem cell-like memory subsets were isolated from just 8 patients and roughly 8 healthy donors. Broad study findings and their caveats: PCR may preferentially amplify shorter templates, but because patient and control samples were amplified and corrected together, any resulting skew would affect both groups equally. Only small numbers of individuals were included in the HLA sub-analyses, which left unresolved whether HLA type had any influence on TCRB rearrangement. Naive, central memory and regulatory TCRB repertoires appeared to be more similar among patients than among healthy donors. Type 1 diabetes patients showed a moderate but significant shortening of TCRB CDR3 length in all four CD4+ subsets. Fewer insertions and more nucleotide deletions at VDJ recombination sites were observed in patients with type 1 diabetes, implying thymic rearrangement abnormalities. Because cDNA was sequenced instead of genomic DNA, activated cells with high expression could be over-represented, although the groups did not differ in activation or CD3 levels.

This clone was picked up a small number of times. Its antigen has not been determined. The sample holds no much larger clone one base away, and base qualities are not on file. Each donor gave one peripheral blood draw, approximately 110 mL on average, collected into heparinised tubes. Using a panel that included CD45RO, CCR7, CD25, CD127, CD95 and CD27, naive, central memory, regulatory and stem cell-like memory CD4+ T cells were sorted on a BD FACSAria II. All sorted populations exceeded 95% purity. PBMCs were separated immediately by Lymphoprep density gradient centrifugation and were stained directly, without being cultured. So that batch effects would be minimized, each experiment stained and sorted samples in pairs, pairing one healthy donor with one patient. Based on the germline V gene, the CDR1 and CDR2 sequences are SGHRS and YFSETQ. The trim is 0 bases for V and 3 bases for J, with a gap of 9 bases between the germline ends. From the cysteine up to the phenylalanine, the CDR3 has a length of 14 residues. The entry retains the CDR3 DNA only, 42 bases that are in frame from base 1.

The entire amount of isolated RNA was reverse transcribed using the High Capacity cDNA Reverse Transcription Kit, so the sequenced TCRB transcripts were expressed ones. Deep immunoSEQ sequencing was applied to naive, central memory and regulatory T cell samples, giving an average of approximately 4 million total reads per sample. After sorted cells were lysed in RLT buffer, RNA was extracted with DNase-treated RNeasy Micro or Mini kits, with the choice depending on cell number. Each cell subset was processed on its own to prevent cross-contamination, while patient and healthy donor samples were processed together. Using the immunoSEQ multiplex PCR, TCRB sequences were amplified from cDNA into 87-bp fragments spanning the CDR3 region. Sequencing of the amplicons was done on the Illumina HiSeq platform. As for the original processing: Synthetic template baselines were used to correct PCR bias computationally, reads within Hamming distance 2 were collapsed together, and singletons that could not be merged were discarded. Reads were aligned against IMGT to assign V, D and J genes, CDR3 length and insertions or deletions at six rearrangement sites. Within each subset, clonotype counts were normalized to the number of sorted cells before true diversity and Gini coefficients were calculated with the tcR R package. Repertoire sharing was quantified using the overlap coefficient calculated on TCRB nucleotide sequences. Out-of-frame TCRB sequences from naive cells were analyzed to stand in for the pre-selection repertoire. In TCRdb, the immuneACCESS table is reduced to in-frame sequences with V and J assigned. These tables do not hold every clone; where another copy was compared, an unresolved V gene accounts for under half, and the others remain unexplained. The V and J calls and clone size are taken from that table; D and trimming were inferred from the DNA. The sample table records about 250,000 clones; 13% to 15% of these occur just once. The ten largest clones represent around 0.03% of the sample.

The origin of this receptor is a middle-aged woman in good health. The sequence is built from TRBV5-1 and TRBJ1-1; the D segment could be TRBD1, given 5 matching bases. Sequencing input: naive CD4+ T cells from blood. The cell subset or site label here, explained by the study, means: true naive CD4+ T cells. CDR3 protein: CASSLAGLHTEAFF. The sequenced DNA is TGCGCCAGCAGCTTGGCGGGACTGCACACTGAAGCTTTCTTT.